This T cell receptor (beta chain) was sequenced for a study of response to subunit inactivated influenza vaccine (dated by TCRdb to 2017 to 2018). In the study overall: Deep quantitative T cell receptor repertoire profiling was used in the study to track responses to a trivalent subunit inactivated influenza vaccine.

In its sample, this clonotype was seen many times. Its antigen specificity is not known. At one of its ends the junction is not consistent with the germline gene, which may arise from a read error. Results the study describes overall, beyond this receptor: The authors suggested that each seasonal influenza vaccination may recruit only a limited number of new T cells.

The library was built by means of RT-PCR. The instrument was an Illumina HiSeq 2500. Starting from the raw public reads, TCRdb applied fastp trimming at Q25, assembled clones with MiXCR and retained in-frame beta chains. CDR3 protein sequences are deduplicated, and each keeps its most common genes and DNA. The sample has about 540,000 distinct CDR3 sequences on record, approximately 24% of them singletons. The ten biggest clones cover approximately 2.9% of the sample. Based on the germline V gene, the CDR1 and CDR2 sequences are SGHRS and YFSETQ. Including cysteine and phenylalanine, the CDR3 has 14 amino acids. Only the CDR3 part of the read is kept: 42 bases, read in frame from the first base. This sample also appeared in a second study, on T cells expressing NK-cell markers. The second paper states: TCR beta cDNA libraries were made by 5'RACE template switching that added a universal primer site and unique molecular identifiers. Three sorted T-cell subsets (CD3+CD56+NKG2C+, CD3+CD56+NKG2C- and CD3+CD56-NKG2C+) from roughly 8 donors had their TCR beta-chain repertoires profiled. Among the eight sequenced donors, only one was HCMV-seronegative, while the other seven were HCMV-seropositive. In several experiments an anti-gammadeltaTCR antibody was added to restrict sorting to alphabetaTCR-expressing T cells. In roughly six donors, the dominant CD3+CD56+NKG2C+ clonotypes were among the top 10 CD8+ clonotypes and accounted for about 1.0-7.5% of CD8+ T cells. Those dominant clonotypes were again the most abundant among CD3+CD56-NKG2C+ cells in a few donors, at roughly 25-65%. It remained unclear whether the expanded NKG2C-expressing T cell clones were specific for HCMV antigens. All eight donors whose samples were sequenced were randomly selected healthy volunteers, three of them men and five women. HCMV serostatus was determined by detecting HCMV-specific IgG in serum with a commercial ELISA kit. Ficoll density gradient centrifugation was used to isolate peripheral blood mononuclear cells from blood. Magnetic immunoseparation with Miltenyi isolation kits was used to isolate CD4+ and CD8+ T cells from PBMC. cDNA synthesis was primed from the TCR beta constant segment and was followed by two successive PCR amplification steps. The libraries were sequenced on Illumina HiSeq 2000/2500, MiSeq or NextSeq, producing 2 x 150 bp reads. Reads were demultiplexed and grouped by UMI with MIGEC, and clonotypes were assembled and quantified with MiTCR. Only TCR cDNA sequences supported by at least two reads were kept to exclude erroneous sequences. The tcR package was used for downstream repertoire analysis, and clonotypes were matched between fractions using CDR3 nucleotide sequence together with V segment. VDJmatch was used to annotate antigen specificity against VDJdb, with one amino acid substitution in CDR3 allowed.

The chain joins TRBV5-1 to TRBJ2-3, and 8 bases in between align with TRBD1. The input for sequencing was CD4+ T cells sorted from PBMCs, taken roughly 13 days after vaccination. This sequence was found in a man aged 45-65 years who received an inactivated influenza vaccine. Donor details come from another sample of the same person, matched by shared clones. The sequence in DNA is TGTGCCAGCAGCTTACGGCAGGGGGCTGATACGCAGTATTTT. It is translated as CASSLRQGADTQYF.